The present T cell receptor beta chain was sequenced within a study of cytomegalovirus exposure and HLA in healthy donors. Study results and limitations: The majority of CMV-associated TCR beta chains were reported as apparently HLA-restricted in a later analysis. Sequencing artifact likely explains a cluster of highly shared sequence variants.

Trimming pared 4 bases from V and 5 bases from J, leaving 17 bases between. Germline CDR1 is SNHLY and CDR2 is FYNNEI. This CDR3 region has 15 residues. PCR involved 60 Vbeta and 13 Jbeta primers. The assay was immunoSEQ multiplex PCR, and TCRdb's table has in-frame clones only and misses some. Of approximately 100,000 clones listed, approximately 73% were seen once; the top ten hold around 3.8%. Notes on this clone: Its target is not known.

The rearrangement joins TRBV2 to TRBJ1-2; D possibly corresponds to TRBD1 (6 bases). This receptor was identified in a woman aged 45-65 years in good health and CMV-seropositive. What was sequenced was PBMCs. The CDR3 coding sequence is TGTGCCAGCAGTGGGTCTGGTGGGGGGGCGTATGGCTACACCTTC. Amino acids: CASSGSGGGAYGYTF.